The 8 T cell receptor beta chains below all came from one sample that was sequenced in a study of graft-versus-host responses after intestinal transplantation. Only in-frame clones appear in the TCRdb table, and some are missing; sequencing was by immunoSEQ multiplex PCR. There are about 12,000 clones in the sample; 35% occur only once, and 3.2% lies in the top ten. Responder cells labeled with CFSE (about 200,000) were co-plated with irradiated stimulator cells labeled with violet dye (about 200,000). This material consisted of alloreactive CD8+ T cells from a mixed lymphocyte reaction culture, taken before intestinal transplant. Regarding subset: CFSE-low proliferating T cells sorted from roughly 6-day pre-transplant mixed lymphocyte reaction (GvH or HvG direction). These receptor sequences come from a human patient who received an intestinal transplant.

This clone was seen only a few times. This rearrangement joins TRBV27 to TRBJ2-1; 8 bases agree with TRBD1. This CDR3 spans 15 amino acids. Unmatched junction bases numbered 13, after V lost 7 bases and J lost 8 bases. Germline V gene data show CDR1 as MNHEY and CDR2 as SMNVEV (reference sequence). The CDR3 loop reads CASKWDGTGWYEQFF. DNA of the CDR3: TGTGCCAGCAAGTGGGACGGGACAGGTTGGTATGAGCAGTTCTTC.

The chain combines TRBV6-1 with TRBJ2-5; D perhaps matches TRBD2 (5 bases). Trimming shortened V by 2 bases and J by 5 bases, and 12 bases separated the two germline ends. The length of the CDR3 is 14 residues. Germline CDR1 is MNHNS and CDR2 is SASEGT. The CDR3 here is CASSEIGGQETQYF. DNA of the CDR3: TGTGCCAGCAGTGAAATCGGCGGGCAGGAGACCCAGTACTTC.

This chain connects TRBV28 to TRBJ2-1; possibly TRBD1 for D (6 bases). Germline values: CDR1 MDHEN, CDR2 SYDVKM. Trimming left V 5 bases short and J 6 bases short, with 14 bases between. The CDR3 runs to 14 residues. The CDR3 is CASSPWTAFNEQFF. In DNA, the CDR3 is TGTGCCAGCAGTCCCTGGACAGCGTTCAATGAGCAGTTCTTC.

The chain carries TRBV11-2 and TRBJ2-7; the match to TRBD2 covers 11 bases. The J segment lost 4 bases and the V segment lost 4 bases, leaving 12 bases of the junction unmatched. The CDR3 is 17 residues long. In germline, CDR1 is SGHAT, CDR2 FQNNGV. CDR3 in DNA: TGTGCCAGCAGCTGGGCCAGGTCTAGCGGGAGGTTTTACGAGCAGTACTTC. It codes for CASSWARSSGRFYEQYF.

This clone has a handful of counts. The rearrangement links TRBV5-8 to TRBJ1-5, with no clear D. Germline V gene data show CDR1 as SGHTS and CDR2 as YDEGEE. The V and J ends lost 0 bases and 9 bases respectively, with 7 bases between them. This CDR3 has 12 amino acids. CDR3 loop: CASSLGMGPQHF. CDR3 nucleotide sequence: TGTGCCAGCAGCTTGGGAATGGGGCCCCAGCATTTT.

This clone occurred a few times. V gene TRBV5-4 combines with J gene TRBJ2-7, with TRBD2 matching 8 bases. The trim removed 1 base at V and 3 bases at J, leaving 0 bases unmatched. CDR1 SGHNT and CDR2 YYREEE come from the germline V gene (reference sequence). The CDR3 sequence is 13 residues long. The CDR3: CASSLLAGYEQYF. The CDR3 nucleotides read TGTGCCAGCAGCTTGCTAGCGGGCTACGAGCAGTACTTC.

In DNA form, the CDR3 reads TGTGCCAGTAGTATAGACGGGAGCTACGAGCAGTACTTC. Its translation is CASSIDGSYEQYF. The gene calls are TRBV19 and TRBJ2-5; possible D gene TRBD2, 6 bases. The end of the DNA fits TRBJ2-7 better, so the J call may be wrong. The CDR3 has 13 residues. CDR1 and CDR2 from the germline V gene are LNHDA and SQIVND (reference sequence).

This sequence joins TRBV28 and TRBJ2-3, with D unclear. The CDR3 loop spans 12 amino acids. Germline V gives CDR1 MDHEN, CDR2 SYDVKM. Trimming stripped 2 bases from V and 6 bases from J, with 6 bases between. The CDR3 loop reads CASSLDRDTQYF. In DNA, the CDR3 is TGTGCCAGCAGTTTAGACCGGGATACGCAGTATTTT.